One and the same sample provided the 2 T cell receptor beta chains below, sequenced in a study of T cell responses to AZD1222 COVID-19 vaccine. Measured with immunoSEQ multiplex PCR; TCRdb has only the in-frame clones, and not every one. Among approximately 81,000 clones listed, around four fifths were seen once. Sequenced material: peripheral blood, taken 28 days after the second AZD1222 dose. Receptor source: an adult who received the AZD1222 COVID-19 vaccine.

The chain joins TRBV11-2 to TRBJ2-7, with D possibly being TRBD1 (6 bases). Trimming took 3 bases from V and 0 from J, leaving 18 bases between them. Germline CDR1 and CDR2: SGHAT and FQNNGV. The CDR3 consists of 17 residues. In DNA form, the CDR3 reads TGTGCCAGCAGCTTTAGGACAGCTCTTCAATTCTCCTACGAGCAGTACTTC. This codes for CASSFRTALQFSYEQYF.

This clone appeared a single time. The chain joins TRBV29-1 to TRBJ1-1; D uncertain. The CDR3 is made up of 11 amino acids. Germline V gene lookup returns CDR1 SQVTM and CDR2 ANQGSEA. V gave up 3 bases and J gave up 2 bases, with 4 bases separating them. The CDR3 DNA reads TGCAGCGTTGAGAGCAACACTGAAGCTTTCTTT. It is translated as CSVESNTEAFF.